This TCR beta chain was observed in a study of immune evolution from preneoplasia to lung adenocarcinoma. Germline V gene data show CDR1 as LNHDA and CDR2 as SQIVND (reference sequence). V lost 5 bases, J lost 4 bases, and 12 bases lay in between. The CDR3 contains 14 residues. Study-level results: Normal lung had highest clonality; later lesions appeared denser, more diverse.

Measured with immunoSEQ multiplex PCR; TCRdb has only the in-frame clones, and not every one. The data show several thousand clones, around four fifths seen once. With regard to this clone: Its matching antigen is unknown.

Specimen: FFPE adjacent normal lung tissue. This rearrangement joins TRBV19 to TRBJ2-1; D assignment may be TRBD1 or TRBD2 (5 bases each). This TCR was recovered from a donor at least 70 years old with lung adenocarcinoma. As DNA, the CDR3 is TGTGCCAGTAGTGTCGGGACGGTATACAATGAGCAGTTCTTC. Protein sequence: CASSVGTVYNEQFF.